This T cell receptor beta chain comes out of a study of blood T cell repertoires in COVID-19. Germline lookup yields CDR1 MNHEY and CDR2 SMNVEV (reference sequence). The CDR3 is 12 residues long. The V and J ends lost 3 bases and 6 bases respectively, with 7 bases between them. In this sample, this clone turned up many times. Clones were read by immunoSEQ multiplex PCR, and TCRdb kept only the in-frame ones, dropping some. The repertoire holds some 120,000 clones, with roughly 91% as singletons. The chain carries TRBV27 and TRBJ2-3; tentative D call: TRBD2 (5 bases). This clonotype originated in a human donor in a cohort sampled during active COVID-19. The specimen sequenced was peripheral blood. CDR3 region: CASSFTGDTQYF. In DNA form, the CDR3 reads TGTGCCAGCAGTTTCACGGGGGATACGCAGTATTTT.